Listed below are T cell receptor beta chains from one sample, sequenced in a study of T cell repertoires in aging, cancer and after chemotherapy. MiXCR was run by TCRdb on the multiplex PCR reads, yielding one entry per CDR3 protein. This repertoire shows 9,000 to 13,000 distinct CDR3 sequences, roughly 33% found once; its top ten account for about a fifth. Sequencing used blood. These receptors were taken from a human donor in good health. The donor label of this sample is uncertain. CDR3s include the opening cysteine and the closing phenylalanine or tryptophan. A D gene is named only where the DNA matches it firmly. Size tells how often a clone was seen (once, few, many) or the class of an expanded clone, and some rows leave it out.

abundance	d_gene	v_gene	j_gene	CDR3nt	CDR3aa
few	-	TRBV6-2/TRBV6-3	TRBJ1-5	TGTGCCATCGCCCGGGGAGTTTATAGCAATCAGCCCCAGCATTTT	CAIARGVYSNQPQHF
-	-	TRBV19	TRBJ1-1	TGTGCCAGTAAAGGGTCGCTTGGCACTGAAGCTTTCTTT	CASKGSLGTEAFF
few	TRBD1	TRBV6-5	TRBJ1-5	TGTGCCAGCAGACCGGGACAGGCCAATCAGCCCCAGCATTTT	CASRPGQANQPQHF
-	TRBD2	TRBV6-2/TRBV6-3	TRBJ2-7	TGTGCCAGCAGCCGATCTCTAGCGGGAGGGGCCTACGAGCAGTACTTC	CASSRSLAGGAYEQYF
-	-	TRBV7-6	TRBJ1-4	TGTGCCAGCAGCCGGTACAGGGCAACTAATGAAAAACTGTTTTTT	CASSRYRATNEKLFF
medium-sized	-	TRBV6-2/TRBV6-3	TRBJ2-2	TGTGCCAGCAGTTACGCAGATGTCGCCGGGGAGCTGTTTTTT	CASSYADVAGELFF
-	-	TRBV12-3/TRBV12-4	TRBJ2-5	TGTGCCAGCACTACGTCCTGGCAGCGAGAGACCCAGTACTTC	CASTTSWQRETQYF
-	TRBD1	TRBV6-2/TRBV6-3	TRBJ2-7	TGTGCCAGCAGCCGAACAGGGGACTACGAGCAGTACTTC	CASSRTGDYEQYF
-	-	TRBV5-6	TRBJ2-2	TGTGCCAGCAGCTTGGATATAGGGGGTGACATCGGGGAGCTGTTTTTT	CASSLDIGGDIGELFF
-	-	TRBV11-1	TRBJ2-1	TGTGCCAGCAGCCCGGAGGGGGGGAGCTCCTACAATGAGCAGTTCTTC	CASSPEGGSSYNEQFF
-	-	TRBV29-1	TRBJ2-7	TGCAGCGTTAACCAAGGGTACGAGCAGTACTTC	CSVNQGYEQYF
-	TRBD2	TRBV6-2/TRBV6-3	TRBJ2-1	TGTGCCAGCTCCAGGGGGACTAGCGGGAGGACTTACAATGAGCAGTTCTTC	CASSRGTSGRTYNEQFF
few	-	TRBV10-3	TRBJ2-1	TGTGCCATCAGTGAGTCAGGGCAAAGGGCCTACAATGAGCAGTTCTTC	CAISESGQRAYNEQFF
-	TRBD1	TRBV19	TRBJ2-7	TGTGCCAGTAGTACCCGACAGGGGGCGGTATACGAGCAGTACTTC	CASSTRQGAVYEQYF
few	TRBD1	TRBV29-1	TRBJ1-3	TGCAGCGTTCGACAGGGGGCGGTTGGAAACACCATATATTTT	CSVRQGAVGNTIYF
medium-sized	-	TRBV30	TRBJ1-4	TGTGCCTGGAGCCAACAGGGCAATGAAAAACTGTTTTTT	CAWSQQGNEKLFF
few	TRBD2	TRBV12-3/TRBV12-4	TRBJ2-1	TGTGCCAGCAGACAGAGCGGGAGCTCCTACAATGAGCAGTTCTTC	CASRQSGSSYNEQFF
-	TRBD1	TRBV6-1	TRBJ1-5	TGTGCCAGCATTACCGACAGGGGGCCGGGTCAGCCCCAGCATTTT	CASITDRGPGQPQHF
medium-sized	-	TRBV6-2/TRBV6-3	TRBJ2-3	TGTGCCAGCAGAATGACGGATACGCAGTATTTT	CASRMTDTQYF
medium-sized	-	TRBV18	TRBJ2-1	TGTGCCAGCTCAAGAAGGGGGAGTGAGCAGTTCTTC	CASSRRGSEQFF
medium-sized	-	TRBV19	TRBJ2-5	TGTGCCACCAGACAGGTAGGAGAGACCCAGTACTTC	CATRQVGETQYF
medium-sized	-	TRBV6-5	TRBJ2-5	TGTGCCAGCAGTTATTTCGGGGAGACCCAGTACTTC	CASSYFGETQYF
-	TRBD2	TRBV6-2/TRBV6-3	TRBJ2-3	TGTGCCAGCAGGCGACTAGCGGGAAGGACAGATACGCAGTATTTT	CASRRLAGRTDTQYF
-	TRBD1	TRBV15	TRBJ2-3	TGTGCCACCAGCATGGGGACAGAGGCGGATACGCAGTATTTT	CATSMGTEADTQYF
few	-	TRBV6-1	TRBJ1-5	TGTGCCAGCAGTGACGAGCCCCGGAGGGGCAATCAGCCCCAGCATTTT	CASSDEPRRGNQPQHF
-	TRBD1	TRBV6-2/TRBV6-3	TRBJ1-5	TGTGCCAGCAGTTACGGAATCCAGGGGGGAGAAAAGCATTTT	CASSYGIQGGEKHF
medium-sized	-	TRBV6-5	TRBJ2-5	TGTGCCAGCAGTTACTCGACCAGAGAGACCCAGTACTTC	CASSYSTRETQYF
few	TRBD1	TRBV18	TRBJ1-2	TGTGCCAGCTCCCGAGACAGGGTGCGCTACACCTTC	CASSRDRVRYTF
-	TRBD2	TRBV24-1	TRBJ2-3	TGTGCCACCAGAGGGGAGGGTCGATATACGCAGTATTTT	CATRGEGRYTQYF
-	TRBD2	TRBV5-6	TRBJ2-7	TGTGCCAGCAGCGTACCCTCGAGGGACTACTACGAGCAGTACTTC	CASSVPSRDYYEQYF
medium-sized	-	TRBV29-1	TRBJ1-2	TGCAGCGTTGTCTTCCCGGGCAGGGACTATGGCTACACCTTC	CSVVFPGRDYGYTF
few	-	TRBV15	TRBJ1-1	TGTGCCACCAGCAGAGACCGGGGCCTGAACACTGAAGCTTTCTTT	CATSRDRGLNTEAFF
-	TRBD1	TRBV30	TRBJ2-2	TGTGCCTGGGGACAGGGTTTGAACACCGGGGAGCTGTTTTTT	CAWGQGLNTGELFF
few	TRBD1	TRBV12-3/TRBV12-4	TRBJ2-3	TGTGCCAGCTCACAGGGGGGATTTAGCACAGATACGCAGTATTTT	CASSQGGFSTDTQYF
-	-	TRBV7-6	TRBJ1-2	TGTGCCAGCAGCTTAGGCAACGTGGCCAATCCGGGCTACACCTTC	CASSLGNVANPGYTF
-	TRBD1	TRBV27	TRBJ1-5	TGTGCCAGCAGTCCTTCGACAGGGGGGAATCAGCCCCAGCATTTT	CASSPSTGGNQPQHF
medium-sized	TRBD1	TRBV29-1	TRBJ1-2	TGCAGCGTGACCGGGACAGGGAGCGGCTACACCTTC	CSVTGTGSGYTF
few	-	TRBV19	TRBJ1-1	TGTGCCAGTAGTACCCTTACCCCCTATACTGAAGCTTTCTTT	CASSTLTPYTEAFF
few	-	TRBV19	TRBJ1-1	TGTGCCAGTAGGACAGTATTGAACACTGAAGCTTTCTTT	CASRTVLNTEAFF